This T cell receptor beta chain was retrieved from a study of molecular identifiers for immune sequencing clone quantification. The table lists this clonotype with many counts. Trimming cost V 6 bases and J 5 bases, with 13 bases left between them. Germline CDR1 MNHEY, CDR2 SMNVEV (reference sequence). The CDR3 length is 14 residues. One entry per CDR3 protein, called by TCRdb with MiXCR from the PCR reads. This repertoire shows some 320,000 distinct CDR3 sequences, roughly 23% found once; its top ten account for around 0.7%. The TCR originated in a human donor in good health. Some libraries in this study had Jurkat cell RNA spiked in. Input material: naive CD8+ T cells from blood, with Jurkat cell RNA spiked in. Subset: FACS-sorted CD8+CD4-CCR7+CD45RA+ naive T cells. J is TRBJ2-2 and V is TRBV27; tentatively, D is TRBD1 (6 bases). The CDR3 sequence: CASSGLGQTGELFF. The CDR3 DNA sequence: TGTGCCAGCAGCGGGTTAGGACAGACCGGGGAGCTGTTTTTT.